Below, 27 T cell receptor beta chains from the same sample are listed, as sequenced in a study of cytomegalovirus exposure and HLA in healthy donors (TCRdb year 2017). Receptor amplification or capture employed the immunoSEQ multiplex PCR assay. For the multiplex PCR, a mixture combining 60 forward primers for TCR Vbeta segments and 13 reverse primers for TCR Jbeta segments was used. TCRdb mirrors the immuneACCESS table, restricted to in-frame sequences. Some clones are absent from its copies; in checked studies, under half trace to an unresolved V gene, and the reason for the others is unknown. Recorded for this sample are more than 95,000 clones; 70% to 80% of them occurred a single time. The ten largest make up 3.5% to 4.5% of the sample. The sequenced sample consisted of PBMCs. These receptors were obtained from a man between 35 and 55 years old in good health and CMV-seropositive.

J is TRBJ2-7 and V is TRBV11-2; no clear D. The CDR3 runs to 15 residues. The germline V gene encodes CDR1 SGHAT and CDR2 FQNNGV. V was shortened by 5 bases and J by 0 bases, with 14 bases between the two germline ends. CDR3 DNA: TGTGCCAGCAGCCTCAGAACAGATAGCTCCTACGAGCAGTACTTC. The encoded protein is CASSLRTDSSYEQYF. Filled out from reference TRBV11-2 and TRBJ2-7, the complete variable domain reads EAGVAQSPRYKIIEKRQSVAFWCNPISGHATLYWYQQILGQGPKLLIQFQNNGVVDDSQLPKDRFSAERLKGVDSTLKIQPAKLEDSAVYLCASSLRTDSSYEQYFGPGTRLTVT.

The rearrangement joins TRBV9 to TRBJ2-2, with 8 positions matching TRBD2. The CDR3 has 17 amino acids. V lost 4 bases, J lost 5 bases, and 13 bases stayed unmatched. Per the germline V gene, CDR1 is SGDLS and CDR2 is YYNGEE. CDR3 coding DNA: TGTGCCAGCAGCCCACTCCCCTCAGCGGGAGCGACCGGGGAGCTGTTTTTT. The encoded protein is CASSPLPSAGATGELFF.

The V call is TRBV4-3, the J call TRBJ2-6; 7 bases map to TRBD1. Germline assignment: CDR1 LGHNA and CDR2 YSLEER. Trimming cost V 3 bases and J 4 bases; bases outside gene matches: 6. The CDR3 has 16 residues. CDR3 in DNA: TGCGCCAGCAGCCAGGAACAGGGGACAGGGGCCAACGTCCTGACTTTC. Translating it yields CASSQEQGTGANVLTF.

The chain is built from TRBV28 and TRBJ2-5, with TRBD1 matching over 9 bases. This CDR3 comprises 14 residues. With 2 bases clipped from V and 5 bases from J, the junction kept 3 bases outside the gene matches. Germline V CDR1 and CDR2: MDHEN, SYDVKM. Written as DNA, the CDR3 is TGTGCCAGCAGTTTAGGGACAGGGTGGGAGACCCAGTACTTC. Protein: CASSLGTGWETQYF.

This chain joins TRBV4-1 and TRBJ1-1; 7 bases line up with TRBD1. The trim removed 3 bases at V and 2 bases at J, leaving 6 bases unmatched. This CDR3 is 15 amino acids long. In germline, CDR1 is MGHRA, CDR2 YSYEKL. The CDR3 spells CASSQTGTANTEAFF. The CDR3 nucleotides are TGCGCCAGCAGCCAGACCGGGACAGCCAACACTGAAGCTTTCTTT.

This clone was counted once. The chain joins TRBV10-3 to TRBJ2-7; 7 bases line up with TRBD1. Germline loops: CDR1 ENHRY, CDR2 SYGVKD. This CDR3 is 12 amino acids long. V was clipped by 6 bases and J by 2 bases; unmatched bases: 1. The CDR3, as DNA: TGTGCCATCAGGGGACAGCCCTACGAGCAGTACTTC. Its protein is CAIRGQPYEQYF.

V and J are TRBV7-3 and TRBJ2-1; 7 bases align to TRBD2. This CDR3 region has 13 residues. V dropped 4 bases and J dropped 8; count of bases not matched to a gene: 5. CDR1 is SGHTA and CDR2 is FQGTGA in the germline V gene. CDR3 protein: CASSSGLVDEQFF. Written as DNA, the CDR3 is TGTGCCAGCAGCTCCGGACTAGTAGATGAGCAGTTCTTC. Full variable domain (outside the CDR3, taken from reference TRBV7-3 and TRBJ2-1): GAGVSQTPSNKVTEKGKYVELRCDPISGHTALYWYRQSLGQGPEFLIYFQGTGAADDSGLPNDRFFAVRPEGSVSTLKIQRTERGDSAVYLCASSSGLVDEQFFGPGTRLTVL.

The J gene is TRBJ1-2, the V gene TRBV5-6, with D hard to call. The germline gives CDR1 SGHDT, CDR2 YYEEEE. The CDR3 covers 15 residues. Between the trimmed V and J ends, which lost 2 bases and 6 bases, there was a span of 17 bases. CDR3 loop: CASSLVGRSLDGYTF. DNA for the CDR3: TGTGCCAGCAGCTTAGTTGGGAGGAGTCTTGATGGCTACACCTTC.

This clone has more than one count but fewer than ten. The chain carries TRBV27 and TRBJ2-1; TRBD2 matches 10 bases. Trimming cost V 3 bases and J 4 bases; bases outside gene matches: 6. The CDR3 has 16 residues. Germline V gene data show CDR1 as MNHEY and CDR2 as SMNVEV (reference sequence). In DNA form, the CDR3 reads TGTGCCAGCAGTTTGCGGAGGACTAGCGGATACAATGAGCAGTTCTTC. Encoded protein: CASSLRRTSGYNEQFF.

The chain recombines TRBV4-3 with TRBJ1-1; no clear D gene. The CDR3 is made up of 13 amino acids. The V and J ends lost 1 base and 1 base respectively, with 4 bases between them. Per germline, CDR1 LGHNA and CDR2 YSLEER. The CDR3 is CASSQAGNTEAFF. For the CDR3, the DNA is TGCGCCAGCAGCCAAGCAGGGAACACTGAAGCTTTCTTT.

The rearrangement joins TRBV2 to TRBJ1-5; possible D gene TRBD1, 5 bases. Trimming cost V 6 bases and J 1 base, with 13 bases left between them. Germline V gene sequence: CDR1 SNHLY, CDR2 FYNNEI. The CDR3 contains 15 residues. CDR3 residues: CASRGWGESNQPQHF. The CDR3 DNA is TGTGCCAGCAGGGGGTGGGGGGAGAGCAATCAGCCCCAGCATTTT.

The chain joins TRBV5-4 to TRBJ1-2, with 8 bases matching TRBD1. V was pared by 0 bases and J by 6 bases, with 7 bases of the junction left unmatched. This CDR3 is built from 15 residues. Germline V CDR1 and CDR2: SGHNT, YYREEE (reference sequence). In nucleotides, the CDR3 is TGTGCCAGCAGCTTGGGACTACAGGGGGATCATGGCTACACCTTC. This codes for CASSLGLQGDHGYTF.

This chain uses TRBV6-1 with TRBJ1-5, with D tentatively TRBD1 (5 bases). The germline V and J ends were trimmed by 2 bases and 2 bases, with 16 bases remaining between them. Germline CDR1 is MNHNS and CDR2 is SASEGT. The CDR3 has 17 amino acids. CDR3 nucleotides: TGTGCCAGCAGTGAATTCCGACAGTCGGTTGGCAATCAGCCCCAGCATTTT. Translation gives CASSEFRQSVGNQPQHF.

The chain employs TRBV6-5 and TRBJ2-5; 13 positions agree with TRBD2. V gave up 5 bases and J gave up 4 bases; unmatched junction bases: 4. Germline V gene lookup returns CDR1 MNHEY and CDR2 SVGAGI. The CDR3 runs to 15 residues. The CDR3 reads CASSGLAGALETQYF. The DNA for the CDR3 is TGTGCCAGCAGTGGACTAGCGGGAGCTTTAGAGACCCAGTACTTC.

Only a few counts were recorded for this clone. The chain combines TRBV7-9 with TRBJ1-6; D is perhaps TRBD1 (6 bases). This CDR3 is built from 15 residues. Germline assignment: CDR1 SEHNR and CDR2 FQNEAQ (reference sequence). V lost 1 base, J lost 5 bases, and 9 bases lay in between. In DNA, the CDR3 is TGTGCCAGCAGCTTAGGGGCAGGGGATAATTCACCCCTCCACTTT. It encodes CASSLGAGDNSPLHF.

The genes are TRBV5-1 and TRBJ2-7, with D maybe TRBD1 (6 bases). The CDR3 runs 14 residues. Per the germline V gene, CDR1 is SGHRS and CDR2 is YFSETQ. Trimming pared 0 bases from V and 3 bases from J, leaving 10 bases between. The CDR3 DNA is TGCGCCAGCAGCTTGGCCGGGGACATCTACGAGCAGTACTTC. This gives the protein CASSLAGDIYEQYF. The variable domain in full, with the rest retrieved from reference TRBV5-1 and TRBJ2-7, is KAGVTQTPRYLIKTRGQQVTLSCSPISGHRSVSWYQQTPGQGLQFLFEYFSETQRNKGNFPGRFSGRQFSNSRSEMNVSTLELGDSALYLCASSLAGDIYEQYFGPGTRLTVT.

The CDR3 nucleotides are TGTGCCAGCAGTCCAGGAGGGGCCAAGTCCCTCCACTTT. Translating gives CASSPGGAKSLHF. J is TRBJ1-6 and V is TRBV6-1; D possibly corresponds to TRBD1 (5 bases). V was trimmed by 5 bases and J by 14 bases, leaving 16 bases between them. The CDR3 covers 13 residues. In germline, CDR1 is MNHNS, CDR2 SASEGT.

This chain connects TRBV29-1 to TRBJ2-7; 7 bases align to TRBD2. J gave up 7 bases and V 7 bases, and 13 bases lay outside the gene matches. The CDR3 spans 13 residues. Per the germline V gene, CDR1 is SQVTM and CDR2 is ANQGSEA. CDR3 residues: CSAEVAGVQEQYF. The CDR3 DNA reads as TGCAGCGCCGAGGTGGCGGGAGTCCAGGAGCAGTACTTC.

The chain uses TRBV7-9 and TRBJ1-4; 7 bases map to TRBD1. The CDR3 has 14 residues. Germline V CDR1 and CDR2: SEHNR, FQNEAQ (reference sequence). V was pared by 6 bases and J by 5 bases, with 6 bases of the junction left unmatched. The DNA for the CDR3 is TGTGCCAGCAGGGGGACAGCCCTAAATGAAAAACTGTTTTTT. As protein: CASRGTALNEKLFF.

The rearrangement links TRBV4-2 to TRBJ2-2; 7 bases are a match to TRBD1. V dropped 1 base and J dropped 5; count of bases not matched to a gene: 4. The CDR3 is 15 residues long. CDR1 and CDR2 from the germline V gene are LGHNA and YNFKEQ. This chain's CDR3 is CASSQGDRSTGELFF. CDR3 DNA: TGTGCCAGCAGCCAAGGGGACAGAAGTACCGGGGAGCTGTTTTTT.

The chain combines TRBV28 with TRBJ1-3, with 8 bases lining up with TRBD1. V trimming: 6 bases; J trimming: 0 bases; junction bases outside the gene matches: 10. The germline V gene encodes CDR1 MDHEN and CDR2 SYDVKM. The CDR3 extends over 17 amino acids. The CDR3 sequence is CASSPPRTGPSGNTIYF. In DNA, the CDR3 is TGTGCCAGCAGCCCACCTCGGACAGGGCCCTCTGGAAACACCATATATTTT.

This clone was detected a few times. The rearrangement joins TRBV9 to TRBJ2-1; 8 bases align to TRBD2. The CDR3 is made up of 13 amino acids. The V and J ends lost 4 bases and 10 bases, in that order; junction bases with no gene match: 7. Germline values: CDR1 SGDLS, CDR2 YYNGEE. CDR3 nucleotide sequence: TGTGCCAGCAGCACAGGACTAGCAAAAGAGCAGTTCTTC. This translates into CASSTGLAKEQFF. Looking up the rest from reference TRBV9 and TRBJ2-1 gives the full variable domain: DSGVTQTPKHLITATGQRVTLRCSPRSGDLSVYWYQQSLDQGLQFLIQYYNGEERAKGNILERFSAQQFPDLHSELNLSSLELGDSALYFCASSTGLAKEQFFGPGTRLTVL.

The rearrangement links TRBV5-1 to TRBJ2-1, with 9 bases identical to TRBD1. CDR3 size: 16 residues. With 0 bases clipped from V and 0 bases from J, the junction kept 1 base outside the gene matches. Germline V gene lookup returns CDR1 SGHRS and CDR2 YFSETQ. CDR3 sequence: CASSLAGQGSYNEQFF. The CDR3 bases are TGCGCCAGCAGCTTGGCGGGACAGGGCTCCTACAATGAGCAGTTCTTC.

The V and J genes are TRBV7-9 and TRBJ1-2; D ambiguous. The CDR3 contains 14 residues. CDR1 SEHNR and CDR2 FQNEAQ come from the germline V gene (reference sequence). V lost 2 bases to trimming and J lost 4 bases, with 11 bases between them. This CDR3 is CASSLMEGGYGYTF. CDR3 bases: TGTGCCAGCAGCTTAATGGAGGGCGGCTATGGCTACACCTTC.

CDR3 bases: TGTGCCTGGATCAGAGGGCGGAACACCGGGGAGCTGTTTTTT. This codes for CAWIRGRNTGELFF. The J gene is TRBJ2-2, the V gene TRBV30; D might be TRBD2 (5 bases). Germline V CDR1 and CDR2: GTSNPN, SVGIG (reference sequence). The CDR3 runs to 14 residues. V was cut by 4 bases and J by 1 base, with 10 bases left in between.

This clone has a handful of counts. The chain uses TRBV5-1 and TRBJ2-5; TRBD1 is a possible D gene (6 bases). Trimming removed 4 bases from V and 4 bases from J, with 8 bases in between. This CDR3 spans 12 amino acids. Germline values: CDR1 SGHRS, CDR2 YFSETQ. DNA of the CDR3: TGCGCCAGCAGCCAGGGGCTAGAGACCCAGTACTTC. This gives the protein CASSQGLETQYF.

This chain uses TRBV6-5 with TRBJ2-7; 13 positions agree with TRBD2. Germline CDR1 reads MNHEY; CDR2 reads SVGAGI. The CDR3 is 13 residues long. V was pared by 6 bases and J by 6 bases, with 2 bases of the junction left unmatched. DNA for the CDR3: TGTGCCAGCAGGGGACTAGCGGGACGCGAGCAGTACTTC. It translates to CASRGLAGREQYF.